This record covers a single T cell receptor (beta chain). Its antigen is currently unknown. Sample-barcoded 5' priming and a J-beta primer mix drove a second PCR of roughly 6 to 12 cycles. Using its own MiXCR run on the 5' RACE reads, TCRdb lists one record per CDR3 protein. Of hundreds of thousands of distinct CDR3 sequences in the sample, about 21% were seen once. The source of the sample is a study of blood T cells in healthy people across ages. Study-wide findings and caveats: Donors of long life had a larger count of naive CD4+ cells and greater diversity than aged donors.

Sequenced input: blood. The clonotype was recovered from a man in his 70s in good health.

DNA of the CDR3: TGTGCCAGCTCACCACCGTTGCCTCCGGACGGGGAGCAGTACTTC. Translated: CASSPPLPPDGEQYF. V and J are TRBV18 and TRBJ2-7; D ambiguous. The germline V and J ends were trimmed by 0 bases and 7 bases, with 16 bases remaining between them. This CDR3 comprises 15 residues. The germline V gene encodes CDR1 KGHSH and CDR2 LQKENI.